This T cell receptor beta chain is drawn from a study of human T cells and chemical hapten exposure. A few counts support this clonotype. Its target is unknown. MiXCR, applied by TCRdb to the RACE reads, yields one record per CDR3 protein. The sample yields 35,000 to 50,000 distinct CDR3 sequences, roughly a tenth seen once. Broader study findings: Those TCRs sitting above 1 in 1000 frequency stayed the same with DPC sensitization.

The trim removed 5 bases at V and 4 bases at J, leaving 11 bases unmatched. Germline assignment: CDR1 SGHTA and CDR2 FQGNSA. The CDR3 totals 16 residues. Documented time point: pre-sensitization, week 0. Treatment specified: therapeutic diphenylcyclopropenone sensitization with weekly scalp DPC. The genes are TRBV7-2 and TRBJ1-2, with 9 bases matching TRBD1. This material consisted of whole blood, taken in connection with sensitization to the hapten diphenylcyclopropenone (DPC). The TCR sequence derives from a man aged 30 to 39 with alopecia areata. Some clones in this sample may be carry-over from other donors' samples. The CDR3, as DNA: TGTGCCAGCAGCCGTAACAGGGGACAGGGTGGCTATGGCTACACCTTC. Its protein product is CASSRNRGQGGYGYTF.